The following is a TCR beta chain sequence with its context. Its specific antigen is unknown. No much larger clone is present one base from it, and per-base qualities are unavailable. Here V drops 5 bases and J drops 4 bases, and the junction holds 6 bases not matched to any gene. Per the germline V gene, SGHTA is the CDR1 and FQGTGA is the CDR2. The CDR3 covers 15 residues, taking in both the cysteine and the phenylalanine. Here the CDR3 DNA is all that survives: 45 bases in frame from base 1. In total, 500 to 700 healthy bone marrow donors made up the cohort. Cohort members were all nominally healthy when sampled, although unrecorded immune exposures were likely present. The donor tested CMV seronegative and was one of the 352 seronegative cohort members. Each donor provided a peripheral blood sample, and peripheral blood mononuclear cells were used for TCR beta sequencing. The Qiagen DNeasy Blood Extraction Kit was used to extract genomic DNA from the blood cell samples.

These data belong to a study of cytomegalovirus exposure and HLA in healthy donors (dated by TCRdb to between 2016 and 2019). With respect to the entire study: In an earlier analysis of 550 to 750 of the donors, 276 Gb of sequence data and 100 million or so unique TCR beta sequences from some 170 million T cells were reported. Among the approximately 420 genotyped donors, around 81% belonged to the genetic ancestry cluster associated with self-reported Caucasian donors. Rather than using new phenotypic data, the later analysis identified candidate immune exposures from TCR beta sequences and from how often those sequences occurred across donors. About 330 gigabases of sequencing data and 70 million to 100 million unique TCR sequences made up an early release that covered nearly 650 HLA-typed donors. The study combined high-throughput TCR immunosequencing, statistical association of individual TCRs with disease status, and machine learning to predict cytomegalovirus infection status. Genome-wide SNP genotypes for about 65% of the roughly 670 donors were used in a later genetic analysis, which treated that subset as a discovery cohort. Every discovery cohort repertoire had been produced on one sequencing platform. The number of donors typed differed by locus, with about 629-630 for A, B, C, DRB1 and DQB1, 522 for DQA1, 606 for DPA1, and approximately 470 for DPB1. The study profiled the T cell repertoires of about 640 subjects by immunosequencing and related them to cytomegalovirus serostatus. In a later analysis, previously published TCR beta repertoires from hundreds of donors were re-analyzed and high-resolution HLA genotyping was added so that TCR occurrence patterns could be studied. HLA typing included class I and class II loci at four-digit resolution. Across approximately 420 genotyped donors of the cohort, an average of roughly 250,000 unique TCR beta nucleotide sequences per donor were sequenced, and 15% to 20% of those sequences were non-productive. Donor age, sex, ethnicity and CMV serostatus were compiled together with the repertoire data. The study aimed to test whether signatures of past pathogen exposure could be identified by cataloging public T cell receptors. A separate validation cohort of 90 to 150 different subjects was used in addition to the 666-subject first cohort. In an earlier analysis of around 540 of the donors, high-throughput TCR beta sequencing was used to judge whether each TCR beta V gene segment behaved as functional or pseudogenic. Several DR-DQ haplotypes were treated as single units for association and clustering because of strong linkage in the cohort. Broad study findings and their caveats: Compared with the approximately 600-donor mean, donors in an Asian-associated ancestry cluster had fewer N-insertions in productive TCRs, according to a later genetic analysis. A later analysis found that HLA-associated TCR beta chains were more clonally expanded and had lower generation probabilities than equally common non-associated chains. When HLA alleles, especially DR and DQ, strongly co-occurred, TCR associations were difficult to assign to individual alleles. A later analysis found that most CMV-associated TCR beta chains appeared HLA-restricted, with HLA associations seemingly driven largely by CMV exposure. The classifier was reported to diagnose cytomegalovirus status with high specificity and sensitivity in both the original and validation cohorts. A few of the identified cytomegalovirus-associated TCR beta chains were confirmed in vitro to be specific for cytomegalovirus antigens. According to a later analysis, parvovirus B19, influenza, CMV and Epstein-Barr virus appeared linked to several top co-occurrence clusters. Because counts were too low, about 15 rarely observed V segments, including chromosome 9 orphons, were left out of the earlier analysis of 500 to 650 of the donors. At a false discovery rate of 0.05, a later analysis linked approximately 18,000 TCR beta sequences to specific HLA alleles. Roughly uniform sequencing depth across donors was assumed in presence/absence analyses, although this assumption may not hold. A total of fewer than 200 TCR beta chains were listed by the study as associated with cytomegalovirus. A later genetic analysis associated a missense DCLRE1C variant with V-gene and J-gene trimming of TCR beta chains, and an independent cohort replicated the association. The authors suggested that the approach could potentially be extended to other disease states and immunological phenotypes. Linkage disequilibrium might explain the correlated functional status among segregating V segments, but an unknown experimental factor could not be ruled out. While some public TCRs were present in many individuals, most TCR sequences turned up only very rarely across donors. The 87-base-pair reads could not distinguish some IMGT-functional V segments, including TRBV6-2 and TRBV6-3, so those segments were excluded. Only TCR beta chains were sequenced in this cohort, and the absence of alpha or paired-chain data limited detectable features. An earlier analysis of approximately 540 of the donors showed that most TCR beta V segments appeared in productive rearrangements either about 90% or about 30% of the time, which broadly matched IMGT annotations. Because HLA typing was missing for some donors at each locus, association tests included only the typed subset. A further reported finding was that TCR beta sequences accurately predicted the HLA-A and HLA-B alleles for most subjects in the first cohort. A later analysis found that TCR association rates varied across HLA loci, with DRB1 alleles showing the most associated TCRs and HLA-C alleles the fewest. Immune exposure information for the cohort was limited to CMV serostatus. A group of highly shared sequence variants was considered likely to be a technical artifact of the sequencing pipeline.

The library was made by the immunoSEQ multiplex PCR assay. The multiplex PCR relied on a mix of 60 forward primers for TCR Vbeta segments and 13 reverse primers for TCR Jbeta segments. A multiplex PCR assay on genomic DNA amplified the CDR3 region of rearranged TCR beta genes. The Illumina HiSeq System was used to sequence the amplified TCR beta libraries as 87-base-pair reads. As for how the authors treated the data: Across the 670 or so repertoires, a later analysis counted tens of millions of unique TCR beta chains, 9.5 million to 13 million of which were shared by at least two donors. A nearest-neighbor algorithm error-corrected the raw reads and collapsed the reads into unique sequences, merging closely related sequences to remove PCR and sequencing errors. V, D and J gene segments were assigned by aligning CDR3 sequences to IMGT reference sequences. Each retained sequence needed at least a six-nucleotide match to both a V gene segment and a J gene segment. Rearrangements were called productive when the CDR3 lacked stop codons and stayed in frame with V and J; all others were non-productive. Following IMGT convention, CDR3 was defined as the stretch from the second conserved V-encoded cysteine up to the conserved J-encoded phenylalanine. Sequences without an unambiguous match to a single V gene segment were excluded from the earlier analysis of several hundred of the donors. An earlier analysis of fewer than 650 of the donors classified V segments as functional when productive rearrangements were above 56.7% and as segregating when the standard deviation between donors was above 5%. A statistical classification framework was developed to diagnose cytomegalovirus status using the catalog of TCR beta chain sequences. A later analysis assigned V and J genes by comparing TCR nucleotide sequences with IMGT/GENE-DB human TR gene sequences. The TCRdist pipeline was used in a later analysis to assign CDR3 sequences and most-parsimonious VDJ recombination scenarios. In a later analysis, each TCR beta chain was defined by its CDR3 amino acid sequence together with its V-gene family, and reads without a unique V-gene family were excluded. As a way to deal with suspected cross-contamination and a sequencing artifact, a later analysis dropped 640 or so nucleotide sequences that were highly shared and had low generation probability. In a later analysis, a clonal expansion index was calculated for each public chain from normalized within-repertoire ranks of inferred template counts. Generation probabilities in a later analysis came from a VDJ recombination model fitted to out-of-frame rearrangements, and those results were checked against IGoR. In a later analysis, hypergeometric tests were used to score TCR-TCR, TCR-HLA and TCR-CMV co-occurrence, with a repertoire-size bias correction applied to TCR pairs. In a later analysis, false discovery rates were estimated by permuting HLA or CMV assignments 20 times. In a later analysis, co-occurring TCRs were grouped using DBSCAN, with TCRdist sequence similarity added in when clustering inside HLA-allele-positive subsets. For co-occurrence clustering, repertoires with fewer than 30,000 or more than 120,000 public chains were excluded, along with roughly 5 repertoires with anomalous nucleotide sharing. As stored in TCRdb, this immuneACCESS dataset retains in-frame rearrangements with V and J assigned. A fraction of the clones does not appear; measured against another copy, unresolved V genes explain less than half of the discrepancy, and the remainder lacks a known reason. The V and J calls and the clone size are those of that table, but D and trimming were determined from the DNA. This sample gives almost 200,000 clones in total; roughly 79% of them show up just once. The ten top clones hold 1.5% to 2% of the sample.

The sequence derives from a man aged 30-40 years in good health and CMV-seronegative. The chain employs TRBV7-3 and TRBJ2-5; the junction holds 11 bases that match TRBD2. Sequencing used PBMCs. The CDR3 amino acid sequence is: CASSTTSGALETQYF. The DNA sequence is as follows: TGTGCCAGCAGCACGACTAGCGGGGCGTTAGAGACCCAGTACTTC.